The clone carrying this T cell receptor beta chain was seen a few times. The antigen is undetermined. In the original analysis: The authors compared patient CD8+ clones larger than 1% against published virus-specific TCRB sequences. Only a few of these clones matched. Assay: immunoSEQ multiplex PCR; the TCRdb copy retains only in-frame clones and omits some. V, J and clone size were drawn from that table, and D and trimming were deduced from the DNA. The sample holds some 21,000 clones, roughly 80% seen once. Each population, CD4+ and CD8+ cells, was isolated by positive magnetic bead selection and checked for purity by flow cytometry. The data originate from a study of somatic mutations in cytotoxic T cells in rheumatoid arthritis. Overall study findings and caveats: Relative to age-matched healthy controls, rheumatoid arthritis patients did not differ significantly in CD8+ T-cell clonality.

There are 15 residues in the CDR3. Germline CDR1 and CDR2: SGHRS and YFSETQ. Deletions cut 0 bases from V and 1 base from J, with 10 bases between. The source is an adult with rheumatoid arthritis. The sample comprised CD8+ T cells sorted from blood. This chain connects TRBV5-1 to TRBJ1-1; possible D gene TRBD1, 6 bases. The CDR3 DNA follows: TGCGCCAGCAGCTTGGGGAAGACAGGGAACACTGAAGCTTTCTTT. Protein sequence: CASSLGKTGNTEAFF.